Included here is one TCR beta chain sequence, with context. This sample is drawn from a study of CD8 T cells in Susac syndrome. The germline V gene has CDR1 SQVTM and CDR2 ANQGSEA. There are 16 residues in the CDR3. V was clipped by 6 bases and J by 4 bases; unmatched bases: 11. Random hexamers primed reverse transcription of about 0.5 to 1 ug RNA. TCRdb re-called the immunoSEQ multiplex PCR reads with MiXCR, one entry per CDR3 protein. The sample holds some 160,000 distinct CDR3 sequences, nearly 97% seen once. The sequence derives from a human donor with Susac syndrome. The chain combines TRBV29-1 with TRBJ2-3; the match to TRBD2 covers 12 bases. The sample consisted of CD4+ T cells from PBMCs. DNA of the CDR3: TGCAGCGTGACCCCCAGGGCTAGCGGGGGGGCAGATACGCAGTATTTT. Translated: CSVTPRASGGADTQYF.